Presented here are 11 T cell receptor beta chains from one specimen sequenced in a study of blood T cells in healthy people across ages. Alongside a J-beta primer mix, a sample-barcoded 5' primer served in a second PCR lasting about 7 to 11 cycles. MiXCR was run by TCRdb on the 5' RACE reads, yielding one entry per CDR3 protein. The table lists hundreds of thousands of distinct CDR3 sequences, roughly 60% of them singletons. Sequenced sample: blood. These receptors were taken from a man younger than 40 in good health.

As concerns this clonotype: Sequence at one end of the junction differs from germline and may be a read error. The V and J genes are TRBV29-1 and TRBJ1-2; 9 bases match TRBD1. Germline V gene lookup returns CDR1 SQVTM and CDR2 ANQGSEA. The CDR3 is 15 residues long. Here the CDR3 reads CGVYGWDRALYGYTF. As DNA, the CDR3 is TGCGGCGTATACGGATGGGACAGGGCCTTATATGGCTACACCTTC. Variable domain in full (rest from reference TRBV29-1 and TRBJ1-2): SAVISQKPSRDICQRGTSLTIQCQVDSQVTMMFWYRQQPGQSLTLIATANQGSEATYESGFVIDKFPISRPNLTFSTLTVSNMSPEDSSIYLCGVYGWDRALYGYTFGSGTRLTVV.

This clonotype was counted a single time. This chain joins TRBV24-1 and TRBJ2-7; D gene uncertain. Gene TRBJ2-5 matches the end of the DNA better, so the J call may be wrong. This CDR3 region has 13 residues. The germline gives CDR1 KGHDR, CDR2 SFDVKD. CDR3 bases: TGTGCCACCAGTGAATCTAACCAAGAGACCCAGTACTTC. This translates into CATSESNQETQYF.

In this sample, this clonotype turned up a few times. This rearrangement joins TRBV7-2 to TRBJ2-5; D unresolved. In germline, CDR1 is SGHTA, CDR2 FQGNSA. The CDR3 consists of 14 residues. V was shortened by 1 base and J by 0 bases, with 6 bases between the two germline ends. The CDR3 DNA sequence: TGTGCCAGCAGCTTAGTGACCAACCAAGAGACCCAGTACTTC. Translated, it gives CASSLVTNQETQYF.

The V gene is TRBV4-3, the J gene TRBJ1-2; D uncertain. CDR1 LGHNA and CDR2 YSLEER come from the germline V gene. V shed 0 bases and J shed 5 bases, with 16 bases lying between them. The CDR3 is 16 residues long. The DNA of the CDR3 is TGCGCCAGCAGCCAAGATCGGACGGCAGGAAGGTATGGCTACACCTTC. As protein: CASSQDRTAGRYGYTF.

V is TRBV29-1 and J is TRBJ2-5; unclear D gene. Germline V CDR1 and CDR2: SQVTM, ANQGSEA. The CDR3 runs 13 residues. Trimming removed 3 bases from V and 1 base from J, with 9 bases in between. The CDR3: CSVEEIAQETQYF. CDR3 coding DNA: TGCAGCGTTGAGGAGATAGCCCAAGAGACCCAGTACTTC.

This clonotype was detected only a few times. The J gene is TRBJ1-4, the V gene TRBV20-1; D not resolved. Per the germline V gene, CDR1 is DFQATT and CDR2 is SNEGSKA (reference sequence). The CDR3 is made up of 13 amino acids. V shed 0 bases and J shed 4 bases, with 6 bases lying between them. As DNA, the CDR3 is TGCAGTGCTAGAGAGCAGAATAATGAAAAACTGTTTTTT. It codes for CSAREQNNEKLFF.

The gene calls are TRBV6-6 and TRBJ2-1; unclear D gene. Germline values: CDR1 MNHNY, CDR2 SVGAGI (reference sequence). The CDR3 sequence is 12 residues long. V dropped 6 bases and J dropped 4 bases, with 7 bases sitting between them. For the CDR3, the DNA is TGTGCCAGCAGGGGCTTGTACAATGAGCAGTTCTTC. Amino acids: CASRGLYNEQFF.

This chain joins TRBV4-1 and TRBJ2-3; D is possibly TRBD1 (6 bases). V was clipped by 0 bases and J by 5 bases, with 12 bases between them. CDR3 length: 15 residues. The V gene's germline CDR1 is MGHRA and CDR2 YSYEKL. The CDR3 sequence: CASSQEAGVGDTQYF. DNA for the CDR3: TGCGCCAGCAGCCAAGAGGCAGGGGTGGGAGATACGCAGTATTTT.

The chain joins TRBV6-5 to TRBJ2-7, with 10 bases aligning to TRBD1. Germline assignment: CDR1 MNHEY and CDR2 SVGAGI. The trim removed 6 bases at V and 2 bases at J, leaving 10 bases unmatched. The CDR3 length is 16 residues. The CDR3 protein is CASSRKRTGGPYEQYF. DNA of the CDR3: TGTGCCAGCAGCCGGAAAAGGACAGGGGGTCCCTACGAGCAGTACTTC.

V is TRBV6-5 and J is TRBJ2-3; 7 bases line up with TRBD2. The CDR3 spans 15 residues. Germline values: CDR1 MNHEY, CDR2 SVGAGI. With V trimmed by 0 bases and J by 1 base, 1 base remained unmatched. The CDR3 protein is CASSYSAGGTDTQYF. CDR3 coding DNA: TGTGCCAGCAGTTACTCGGCGGGAGGCACAGATACGCAGTATTTT.

The rearrangement joins TRBV20-1 to TRBJ2-7; D is undetermined. V was cut by 5 bases and J by 2 bases, with 13 bases left in between. CDR1 DFQATT and CDR2 SNEGSKA come from the germline V gene (reference sequence). The CDR3 runs 13 residues. CDR3 DNA: TGCAGTGCTCTGCGCCCCTTGGCCTACGAGCAGTACTTC. This encodes CSALRPLAYEQYF.